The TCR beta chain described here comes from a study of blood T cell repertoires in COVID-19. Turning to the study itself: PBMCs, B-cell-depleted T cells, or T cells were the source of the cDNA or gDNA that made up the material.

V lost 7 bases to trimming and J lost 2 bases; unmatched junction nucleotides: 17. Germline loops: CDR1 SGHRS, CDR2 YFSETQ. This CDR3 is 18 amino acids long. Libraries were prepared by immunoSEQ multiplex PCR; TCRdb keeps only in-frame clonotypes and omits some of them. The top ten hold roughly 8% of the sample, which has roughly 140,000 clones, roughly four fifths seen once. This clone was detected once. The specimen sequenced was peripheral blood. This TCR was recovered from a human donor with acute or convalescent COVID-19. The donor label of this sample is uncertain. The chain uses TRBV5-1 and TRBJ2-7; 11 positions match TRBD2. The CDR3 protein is CASGQGTSGPLGAYEQYV. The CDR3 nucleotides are TGCGCCAGCGGCCAAGGGACTAGCGGCCCTTTGGGAGCCTACGAGCAGTACGTC.